These T cell receptor beta chains were read from a single sample in a study of T cell repertoires in cytomegalovirus infection. TCRdb re-called the reads with MiXCR, one entry per CDR3 protein. This sample has around 500,000 distinct CDR3 sequences, with about 44% found just once. No antigen has been identified for these receptors. The material sequenced was cultured PBMCs, taken from culture after CMV antigen stimulation. These receptor sequences come from a human donor in good health (CMV status not recorded). Some clones in this sample may be carry-over from other donors' samples. Each CDR3 is given with its conserved first and last residue. D genes are given only for firm matches. Not all rows give a size; the values are once, few, many and, for expanded clones, a class.

D	V	J	size	CDR3	DNA
TRBD1	TRBV5-1	TRBJ1-2	NA	CASSPGGQGSIYGYTF	TGCGCCAGCAGCCCGGGCGGACAGGGCTCTATCTATGGCTACACCTTC
NA	TRBV7-2	TRBJ2-5	NA	CASSPRSGGETQYF	TGTGCCAGCAGCCCCCGGAGTGGGGGGGAGACCCAGTACTTC
NA	TRBV7-8	TRBJ1-2	many	CASSQRQAKRYGYTF	TGTGCCAGCAGCCAAAGACAGGCGAAGCGCTATGGCTACACCTTC
NA	TRBV7-9	TRBJ1-3	many	CASSLAKAGQRENTIYF	TGTGCCAGCAGCTTAGCGAAAGCAGGCCAGAGAGAAAACACCATATATTTT
NA	TRBV6-5	TRBJ2-7	few	CASRPGTHSYEQYF	TGTGCCAGTCGACCTGGGACACACAGCTACGAGCAGTACTTC
NA	TRBV11-2	TRBJ1-1	few	CASTPSGFTEAFF	TGTGCCAGCACTCCATCGGGGTTCACTGAAGCTTTCTTT
TRBD2	TRBV19	TRBJ2-1	NA	CASSVGLAGGRGYNEQFF	TGTGCCAGTAGTGTGGGACTAGCGGGAGGGCGGGGCTACAATGAGCAGTTCTTC
NA	TRBV2	TRBJ2-1	NA	CASSDETGGPNEQFF	TGTGCCAGCAGTGACGAGACGGGGGGCCCCAATGAGCAGTTCTTC
TRBD2	TRBV12-3/TRBV12-4	TRBJ2-1	few	CASRSNSGSSYNEQFF	TGTGCCAGCAGATCCAACAGCGGGAGCTCCTACAATGAGCAGTTCTTC
TRBD2	TRBV12-3/TRBV12-4	TRBJ2-5	few	CASSPRGVAGGGTQYF	TGTGCCAGCAGCCCGCGCGGGGTAGCGGGAGGTGGGACCCAGTACTTC
NA	TRBV7-2	TRBJ2-1	few	CASSFLRGTNEQFF	TGTGCCAGCAGCTTCTTGAGAGGGACCAATGAGCAGTTCTTC
TRBD2	TRBV19	TRBJ2-5	NA	CASSILWLAGEETQYF	TGTGCCAGTAGTATTTTGTGGCTAGCGGGAGAAGAGACCCAGTACTTC
NA	TRBV7-2	TRBJ2-5	few	CASTSMVEETQYF	TGTGCCAGCACTTCCATGGTGGAAGAGACCCAGTACTTC
NA	TRBV20-1	TRBJ1-1	few	CSAREDRYTEAFF	TGCAGTGCTAGAGAGGACAGATACACTGAAGCTTTCTTT
NA	TRBV27	TRBJ2-7	NA	CASSRRGLEEQYF	TGTGCCAGCAGTAGAAGGGGTCTTGAAGAGCAGTACTTC
NA	TRBV6-5	TRBJ2-7	NA	CASSSSGGGFYEQYF	TGTGCCAGCAGTTCTTCCGGGGGTGGGTTCTACGAGCAGTACTTC
TRBD1	TRBV7-2	TRBJ1-1	NA	CASTQNRGYTEAFF	TGTGCCAGCACCCAAAACAGGGGGTACACTGAAGCTTTCTTT
NA	TRBV29-1	TRBJ1-1	NA	CSVEGTEAFF	TGCAGCGTTGAGGGAACCGAAGCTTTCTTT
TRBD1	TRBV7-9	TRBJ2-7	NA	CASSFMARGTEQYF	TGTGCCAGCAGTTTTATGGCCAGGGGGACCGAGCAGTACTTC
TRBD2	TRBV7-6	TRBJ2-2	few	CASSSLAGKTGELFF	TGTGCCAGCAGCTCACTAGCGGGGAAAACCGGGGAGCTGTTTTTT
TRBD2	TRBV6-1	TRBJ2-5	few	CASSEDGRLAGGQETQYF	TGTGCCAGCAGTGAAGATGGTCGGCTAGCGGGAGGTCAAGAGACCCAGTACTTC
NA	TRBV6-1	TRBJ2-1	few	CASSDGVGRGANEQFF	TGTGCCAGCAGTGACGGGGTGGGGCGCGGGGCAAATGAGCAGTTCTTC
TRBD2	TRBV10-3	TRBJ2-1	few	CAIQAGELNEQFF	TGTGCCATCCAGGCGGGAGAACTGAATGAGCAGTTCTTC
NA	TRBV7-2	TRBJ2-2	few	CASSSTGAMVRELFF	TGTGCCAGCAGCTCGACCGGGGCGATGGTCCGGGAGCTGTTTTTT
NA	TRBV24-1	TRBJ2-5	NA	CATSVAGLETQYF	TGTGCCACCAGTGTAGCAGGGTTAGAGACCCAGTACTTC
NA	TRBV7-9	TRBJ2-5	NA	CASSFRRTQYF	TGTGCCAGCAGCTTTAGACGGACCCAGTACTTC
NA	TRBV7-2	TRBJ1-3	few	CASSLAGVDRAGNTIYF	TGTGCCAGCAGCTTAGCGGGAGTGGATCGAGCTGGAAACACCATATATTTT
NA	TRBV10-3	TRBJ2-7	NA	CAIGVGEAYEQYF	TGTGCCATCGGCGTGGGAGAGGCCTACGAGCAGTACTTC
NA	TRBV4-1	TRBJ1-1	NA	CASSQGRGGGLAFF	TGCGCCAGCAGCCAGGGGAGGGGGGGAGGTTTGGCTTTCTTT
NA	TRBV7-2	TRBJ2-6	NA	CASTTQVAGANVLTF	TGTGCCAGCACCACGCAGGTCGCTGGGGCCAACGTCCTGACTTTC
TRBD2	TRBV4-3	TRBJ2-3	NA	CASSQVSTGGADTQYF	TGCGCCAGCAGCCAAGTCTCGACGGGAGGGGCTGATACGCAGTATTTT
TRBD1	TRBV4-1	TRBJ1-4	few	CASRGQGRNEKLFF	TGCGCCAGCAGGGGACAGGGACGGAATGAAAAACTGTTTTTT
TRBD1	TRBV7-6	TRBJ1-4	NA	CASSTDRGLEKLFF	TGTGCCAGCAGCACCGACAGGGGGCTAGAAAAACTGTTTTTT
NA	TRBV12-3/TRBV12-4	TRBJ2-4	few	CASSYRLGRAKNIQYF	TGTGCCAGCAGTTATCGCCTGGGTCGGGCCAAAAACATTCAGTACTTC
NA	TRBV6-1	TRBJ2-1	NA	CASSEAHVSSYNEQFF	TGTGCCAGCAGTGAAGCGCACGTCAGCTCCTACAATGAGCAGTTCTTC
NA	TRBV29-1	TRBJ1-2	once	CSVATGTSYGYTF	TGCAGCGTTGCAACAGGGACTAGCTATGGCTACACCTTC
NA	TRBV12-3/TRBV12-4	TRBJ1-5	many	CASSPGQGSNQPQHF	TGTGCCAGCAGCCCTGGGCAGGGAAGCAATCAGCCCCAGCATTTT
TRBD2	TRBV13	TRBJ2-1	NA	CASSWGGLADSEQFF	TGTGCCAGCAGTTGGGGGGGACTAGCCGATAGTGAGCAGTTCTTC
NA	TRBV5-4	TRBJ2-5	few	CASSQQQGSEETQYF	TGTGCCAGCAGCCAACAACAGGGTAGCGAGGAGACCCAGTACTTC
NA	TRBV19	TRBJ2-6	NA	CASSGRETGANVLTF	TGTGCCAGTAGCGGCAGGGAAACTGGGGCCAACGTCCTGACTTTC
TRBD2	TRBV12-3/TRBV12-4	TRBJ2-2	few	CASSPGLAPLGRPGELFF	TGTGCCAGCAGTCCCGGACTAGCGCCCCTGGGGAGGCCCGGGGAGCTGTTTTTT
NA	TRBV12-3/TRBV12-4	TRBJ2-3	NA	CASNVLLAGDTQYF	TGTGCCAGCAACGTCCTATTGGCCGGGGATACGCAGTATTTT
NA	TRBV7-2	TRBJ1-1	NA	CASSLSRSTEAFF	TGTGCCAGCAGCTTGAGTAGAAGCACTGAAGCTTTCTTT
TRBD2	TRBV19	TRBJ2-5	NA	CASSPSGGVETQYF	TGTGCCAGTAGTCCGAGCGGGGGGGTGGAGACCCAGTACTTC
NA	TRBV6-5	TRBJ1-1	few	CASRGRVKTEAFF	TGTGCCAGCAGGGGCAGGGTAAAGACTGAAGCTTTCTTT
TRBD2	TRBV5-4	TRBJ2-1	few	CASRSGPGLAAYNEQFF	TGTGCCAGCAGGTCTGGCCCGGGACTAGCGGCCTACAATGAGCAGTTCTTC
TRBD2	TRBV12-3/TRBV12-4	TRBJ2-3	NA	CASSPSGRAGDTQYF	TGTGCCAGCAGTCCTAGCGGGAGGGCCGGAGATACGCAGTATTTT
NA	TRBV12-3/TRBV12-4	TRBJ2-3	NA	CASSHRELADTQYF	TGTGCCAGCAGCCACAGGGAGCTCGCAGATACGCAGTATTTT
NA	TRBV2	TRBJ2-7	NA	CASSEWLPSPAKQYF	TGTGCCAGCAGTGAATGGCTCCCCTCTCCCGCCAAGCAGTACTTC
NA	TRBV4-3	TRBJ1-3	NA	CASSQDKADTIYF	TGCGCCAGCAGCCAAGATAAGGCAGACACCATATATTTT
TRBD2	TRBV7-2	TRBJ2-1	once	CASSLLAGPWGEQFF	TGTGCCAGCAGCTTACTAGCGGGACCGTGGGGTGAGCAGTTCTTC
TRBD1	TRBV11-3	TRBJ2-3	NA	CASSLGTGGDTQYF	TGTGCCAGCAGCCTCGGGACAGGGGGAGATACGCAGTATTTT
TRBD1	TRBV7-9	TRBJ1-3	many	CASSQDRDPRSGNTIYF	TGTGCCAGCAGCCAGGACAGGGATCCCCGCTCTGGAAACACCATATATTTT
TRBD1	TRBV12-3/TRBV12-4	TRBJ1-3	NA	CASSGGDRDPLGNTIYF	TGTGCCAGCAGTGGGGGGGACAGGGACCCTCTTGGAAACACCATATATTTT
TRBD1	TRBV6-1	TRBJ2-6	NA	CASSVQGASGANVLTF	TGTGCCAGCAGTGTACAGGGGGCCTCTGGGGCCAACGTCCTGACTTTC
NA	TRBV12-3/TRBV12-4	TRBJ1-4	few	CASSSTAGNEKLFF	TGTGCCAGCAGTTCGACAGCGGGGAATGAAAAACTGTTTTTT
TRBD2	TRBV11-1	TRBJ2-1	NA	CASSLGAGGKDEQFF	TGTGCCAGCAGCTTAGGAGCGGGGGGTAAGGATGAGCAGTTCTTC
NA	TRBV7-2	TRBJ2-7	few	CASSRTGTDYEQYF	TGTGCCAGCAGCCGAACCGGGACGGACTACGAGCAGTACTTC
NA	TRBV7-8	TRBJ1-2	few	CASSFGELYNYGYTF	TGTGCCAGCAGCTTTGGGGAACTTTATAACTATGGCTACACCTTC